A selection of T cell receptor beta chains follows, all from one sample in a study of blood T cell repertoires in COVID-19. Libraries were prepared by immunoSEQ multiplex PCR; TCRdb keeps only in-frame clonotypes and omits some of them. The repertoire consists of around 290,000 clones, with approximately 88% occurring once and the leading ten covering 0.8% to 1%. Sequenced input: PBMCs or T cells enriched from blood (not recorded which). These receptors all stem from a woman aged 25 to 45 who had recovered from COVID-19. Both conserved end residues are part of each CDR3. D genes are given only for firm matches. Not all rows give a size; the values are once, few, many and, for expanded clones, a class.

j_call | clone_size | v_call | d_call | cdr3_nt | cdr3_aa
TRBJ1-5 | few | TRBV2 | NA | TGTGCCAGCAGTTTAGAAGACAATCAGCCCCAGCATTTT | CASSLEDNQPQHF
TRBJ1-2 | NA | TRBV5-6 | NA | TGTGCCAGCAGCTTGGTCAATCTAGGACAGATTTTAAGAGGCTACACCTTC | CASSLVNLGQILRGYTF
TRBJ1-2 | once | TRBV28 | NA | TGTGCCAGCAGTTTCCAATTGACAGTCTATGGCTACACCTTC | CASSFQLTVYGYTF
TRBJ2-3 | few | TRBV2 | TRBD1 | TGTGCCAGCACCCCAGGGGGCGTGGGGACAGATACGCAGTATTTT | CASTPGGVGTDTQYF
TRBJ1-5 | few | TRBV28 | TRBD1 | TGTGCCAGCAGTCCCGGACAGGGTTATCGCAATCAGCCCCAGCATTTT | CASSPGQGYRNQPQHF
TRBJ2-5 | NA | TRBV7-9 | TRBD2 | TGTGCCAGCAGCTTAATAGCGGGGGGCCAAGAGACCCAGTACTTC | CASSLIAGGQETQYF
TRBJ1-6 | NA | TRBV28 | NA | TGTGCCACCGGGGAACAGATCGGTTCACCCCTCCACTTT | CATGEQIGSPLHF
TRBJ2-7 | NA | TRBV27 | TRBD2 | TGTGCCAGCAGCCTGGTGGGTCTAGCGGGAGGCTCGAGCTCCTACGAGCAGTACTTC | CASSLVGLAGGSSSYEQYF
TRBJ1-1 | NA | TRBV27 | TRBD1 | TGTGCCAGCACCCGGACAGGGATGAACACTGAAGCTTTCTTT | CASTRTGMNTEAFF
TRBJ2-7 | NA | TRBV19 | NA | TGTGCCAGTACTAACAGGGAAAGTGACGAGCAGTACTTC | CASTNRESDEQYF
TRBJ2-4 | NA | TRBV4-1 | TRBD2 | TGCGCCAGCAGCCATATAATAGCGGGGGCTACTTCGTACATTCAGTACTTC | CASSHIIAGATSYIQYF
TRBJ2-3 | NA | TRBV7-3 | TRBD2 | TGTGCCAGCAGCCCAATAGCGGGGGGGCGAGCAGATACGCAGTATTTT | CASSPIAGGRADTQYF
TRBJ2-3 | NA | TRBV7-2 | TRBD2 | TGTGCCAGCAGCCAAGGGGGAGCGGGGGTCACAGATACGCAGTATTTT | CASSQGGAGVTDTQYF
TRBJ2-2 | NA | TRBV7-3 | TRBD1 | TGTGCCAGCAGCTCACGGACAGGGCCCACCGGGGAGCTGTTTTTT | CASSSRTGPTGELFF
TRBJ2-1 | NA | TRBV6-2/TRBV6-3 | NA | TGTGCCAGCAGTCCGGTTGGGGGCGGGTACAATGAGCAGTTCTTC | CASSPVGGGYNEQFF
TRBJ1-5 | NA | TRBV19 | TRBD1 | TGTGCCAGTATTATTACCGGGACAGGGGCCCCCTATAGCAATCAGCCCCAGCATTTT | CASIITGTGAPYSNQPQHF
TRBJ2-5 | NA | TRBV7-6 | NA | TGTGCCAGCAGCGTCCTCAGGGGAATGAGAGAGACCCAGTACTTC | CASSVLRGMRETQYF
TRBJ2-2 | NA | TRBV27 | NA | TGTGCCAGCAGCCGCGGGGCGGTCACCGGGGAGCTGTTTTTT | CASSRGAVTGELFF
TRBJ1-1 | NA | TRBV7-8 | NA | TGTGCCAGCAGCTTAGCCCAGAACACTGAAGCTTTCTTT | CASSLAQNTEAFF
TRBJ1-1 | few | TRBV5-4 | NA | TGTGCCAGCAGCGGGCATGGACAGTCCACTGAAGCTTTCTTT | CASSGHGQSTEAFF